This entry describes one TCR beta chain. This sample was taken from a study of CD8 T cells in Susac syndrome. Random hexamers were used to reverse transcribe an amount of roughly 0.45 to 1 ug RNA. It was immunoSEQ multiplex PCR that amplified TCR beta CDR3 across 54 Vbeta and 13 Jbeta. TCRdb re-called the immunoSEQ multiplex PCR reads through MiXCR, storing one row per CDR3 protein. Here the sample spans a few hundred thousand distinct CDR3 sequences, 75% to 90% being singletons. In germline, CDR1 is GTSNPN, CDR2 SVGIG (reference sequence). V was pared by 3 bases and J by 6 bases, with 6 bases of the junction left unmatched. The length of the CDR3 is 13 residues. TCR beta sequences were obtained from blood CD8+ and CD4+ T cells. TEMRA cells were enriched by FACS, and CD4+ and CD8+ T cells were negatively isolated.

This receptor was taken from a human donor with multiple sclerosis. The chain links TRBV30 to TRBJ1-2, with TRBD1 matching over 8 bases. Sequenced: CD8+ T cells from PBMCs. CDR3 coding DNA: TGTGCCTGGAGCCGGGACAGGACTGATGGCTACACCTTC. It specifies CAWSRDRTDGYTF.